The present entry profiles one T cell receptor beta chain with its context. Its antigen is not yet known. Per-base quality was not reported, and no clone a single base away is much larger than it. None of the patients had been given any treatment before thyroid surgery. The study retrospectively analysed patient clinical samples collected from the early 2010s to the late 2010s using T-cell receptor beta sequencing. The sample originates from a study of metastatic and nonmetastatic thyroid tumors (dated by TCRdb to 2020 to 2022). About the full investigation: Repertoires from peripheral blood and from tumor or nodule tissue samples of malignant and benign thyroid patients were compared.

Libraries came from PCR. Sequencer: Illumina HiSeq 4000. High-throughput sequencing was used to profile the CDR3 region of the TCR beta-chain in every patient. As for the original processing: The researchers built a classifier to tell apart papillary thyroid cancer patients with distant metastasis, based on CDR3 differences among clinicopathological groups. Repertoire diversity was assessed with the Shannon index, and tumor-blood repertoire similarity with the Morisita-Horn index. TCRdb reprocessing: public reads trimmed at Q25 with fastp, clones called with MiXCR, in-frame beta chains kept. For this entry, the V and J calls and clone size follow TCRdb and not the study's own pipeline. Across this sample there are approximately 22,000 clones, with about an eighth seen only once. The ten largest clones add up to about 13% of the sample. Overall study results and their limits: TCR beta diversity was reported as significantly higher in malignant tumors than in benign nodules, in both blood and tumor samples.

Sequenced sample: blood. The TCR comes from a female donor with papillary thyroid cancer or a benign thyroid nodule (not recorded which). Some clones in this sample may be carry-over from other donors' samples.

The CDR3 sequence is CASSTGTGAHEQYF. The DNA sequence is given as TGTGCCAGCAGTACCGGGACAGGGGCCCACGAGCAGTACTTC. The sequence links TRBV28 to TRBJ2-7; 10 bases in the middle match TRBD1. From the germline V gene, CDR1 is MDHEN and CDR2 is SYDVKM. The CDR3 runs 14 amino acids, cysteine and phenylalanine included. Only the CDR3 DNA is retained, 42 bases long and in frame from the first base. V trim: 5 bases; J trim: 5 bases; unmatched bases: 6.